This T cell receptor (beta chain) was sequenced in a study of blood T cell repertoires in COVID-19. Study as a whole: Some COVID-19 samples were acute and others convalescent; all came from the United States, Italy and Spain.

The V and J ends lost 2 bases and 10 bases respectively, with 21 bases between them. Looked up from germline, CDR1 is SGHTS and CDR2 is YDEGEE. CDR3 length equals 15 residues. The table came from immunoSEQ multiplex PCR; TCRdb's copy has only in-frame clones and leaves some out. The sample carries approximately 280,000 clones, 80% to 90% recorded once. The chain combines TRBV5-8 with TRBJ2-5; D remains ambiguous. Input material: peripheral blood. This sequence was found in a man between 40 and 49 years old with acute or convalescent COVID-19. The CDR3 sequence: CASSLVLASSVGQYF. The DNA for the CDR3 is TGTGCCAGCAGCTTAGTTTTGGCTTCCAGCGTGGGCCAGTACTTC.